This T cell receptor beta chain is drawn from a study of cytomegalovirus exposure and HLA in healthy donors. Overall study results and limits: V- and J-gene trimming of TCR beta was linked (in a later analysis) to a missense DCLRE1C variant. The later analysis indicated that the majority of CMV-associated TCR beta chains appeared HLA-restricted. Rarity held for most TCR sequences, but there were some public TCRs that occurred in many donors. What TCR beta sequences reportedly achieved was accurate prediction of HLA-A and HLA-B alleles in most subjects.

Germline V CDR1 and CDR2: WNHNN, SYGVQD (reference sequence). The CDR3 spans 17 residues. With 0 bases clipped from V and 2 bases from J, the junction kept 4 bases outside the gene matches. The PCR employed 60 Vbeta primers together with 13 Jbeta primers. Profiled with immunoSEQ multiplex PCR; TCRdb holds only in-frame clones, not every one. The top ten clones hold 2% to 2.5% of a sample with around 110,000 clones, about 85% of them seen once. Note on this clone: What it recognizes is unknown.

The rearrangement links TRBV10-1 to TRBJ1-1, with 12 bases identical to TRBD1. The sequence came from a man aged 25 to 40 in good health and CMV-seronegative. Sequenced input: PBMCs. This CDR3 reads CASSESGDRGRNTEAFF. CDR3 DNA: TGCGCCAGCAGTGAGTCAGGGGACAGGGGGCGAAACACTGAAGCTTTCTTT.